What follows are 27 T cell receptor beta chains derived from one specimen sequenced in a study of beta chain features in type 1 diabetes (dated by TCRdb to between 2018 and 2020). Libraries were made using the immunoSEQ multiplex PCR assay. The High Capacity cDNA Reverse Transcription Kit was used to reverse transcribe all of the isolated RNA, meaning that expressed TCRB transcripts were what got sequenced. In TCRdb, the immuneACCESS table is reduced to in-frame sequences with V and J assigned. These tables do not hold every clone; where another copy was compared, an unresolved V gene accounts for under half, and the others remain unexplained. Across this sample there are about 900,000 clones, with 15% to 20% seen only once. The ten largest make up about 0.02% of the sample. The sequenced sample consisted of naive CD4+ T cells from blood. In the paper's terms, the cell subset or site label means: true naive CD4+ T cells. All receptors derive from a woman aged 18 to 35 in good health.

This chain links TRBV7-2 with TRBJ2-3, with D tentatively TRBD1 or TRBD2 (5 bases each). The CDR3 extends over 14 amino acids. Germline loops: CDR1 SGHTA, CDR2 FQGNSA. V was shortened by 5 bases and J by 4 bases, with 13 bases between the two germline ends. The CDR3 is CASSAMGTSDTQYF. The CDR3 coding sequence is TGTGCCAGCAGCGCTATGGGGACCTCAGATACGCAGTATTTT.

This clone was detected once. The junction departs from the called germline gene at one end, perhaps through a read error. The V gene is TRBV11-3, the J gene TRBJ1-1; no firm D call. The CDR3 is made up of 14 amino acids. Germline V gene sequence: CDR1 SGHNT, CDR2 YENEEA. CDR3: CASSLVLLNTEAFF. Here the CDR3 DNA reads TGTGCCAGCAGCTTAGTCCTACTGAACACTGAAGCCTTCTTT.

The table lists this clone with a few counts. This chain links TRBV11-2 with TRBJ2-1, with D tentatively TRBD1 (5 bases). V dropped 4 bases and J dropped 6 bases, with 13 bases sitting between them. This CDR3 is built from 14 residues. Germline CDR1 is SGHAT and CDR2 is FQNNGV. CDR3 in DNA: TGTGCCAGCAGCTCGCAGGGTTTACTCAATGAGCAGTTCTTC. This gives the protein CASSSQGLLNEQFF.

CDR3 sequence reads: CASSLGRVYYEQYF. CDR3 coding DNA: TGTGCCAGCAGCTTAGGCCGGGTCTACTACGAGCAGTACTTC. This chain uses TRBV7-8 with TRBJ2-7; no definite D call. CDR3 size: 14 residues. Trimming left V 1 base short and J 3 bases short, with 10 bases between. The germline V gene encodes CDR1 SGHVS and CDR2 FQNEAQ. Complete variable domain (other parts from reference TRBV7-8 and TRBJ2-7): GAGVSQSPRYKVAKRGQDVALRCDPISGHVSLFWYQQALGQGPEFLTYFQNEAQLDKSGLPSDRFFAERPEGSVSTLKIQRTQQEDSAVYLCASSLGRVYYEQYFGPGTRLTVT.

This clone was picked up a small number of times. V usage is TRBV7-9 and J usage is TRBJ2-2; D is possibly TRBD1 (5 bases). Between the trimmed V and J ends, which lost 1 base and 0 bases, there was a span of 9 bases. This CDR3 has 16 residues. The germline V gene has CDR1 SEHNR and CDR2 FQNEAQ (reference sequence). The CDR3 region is CASSLGVTANTGELFF. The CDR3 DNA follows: TGTGCCAGCAGCTTAGGGGTGACAGCGAACACCGGGGAGCTGTTTTTT.

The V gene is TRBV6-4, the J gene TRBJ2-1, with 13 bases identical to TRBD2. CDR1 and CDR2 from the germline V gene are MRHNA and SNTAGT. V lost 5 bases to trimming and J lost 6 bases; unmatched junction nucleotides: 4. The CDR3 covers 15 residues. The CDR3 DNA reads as TGTGCCAGCAGTTCCGGGACTAGCGGGACCAATGAGCAGTTCTTC. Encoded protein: CASSSGTSGTNEQFF.

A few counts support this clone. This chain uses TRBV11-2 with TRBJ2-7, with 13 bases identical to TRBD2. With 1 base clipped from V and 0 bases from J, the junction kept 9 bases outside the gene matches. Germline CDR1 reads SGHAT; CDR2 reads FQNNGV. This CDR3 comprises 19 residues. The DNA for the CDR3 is TGTGCCAGCAGCTTAGTTTCCGGGACTAGCGGGGTTAACTCCTACGAGCAGTACTTC. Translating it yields CASSLVSGTSGVNSYEQYF.

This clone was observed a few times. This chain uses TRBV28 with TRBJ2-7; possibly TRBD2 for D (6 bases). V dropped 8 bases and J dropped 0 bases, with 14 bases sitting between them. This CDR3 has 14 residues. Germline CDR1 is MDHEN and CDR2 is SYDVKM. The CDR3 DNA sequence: TGTGCCAGCGGGCCGACTAGGGACTCCTACGAGCAGTACTTC. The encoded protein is CASGPTRDSYEQYF.

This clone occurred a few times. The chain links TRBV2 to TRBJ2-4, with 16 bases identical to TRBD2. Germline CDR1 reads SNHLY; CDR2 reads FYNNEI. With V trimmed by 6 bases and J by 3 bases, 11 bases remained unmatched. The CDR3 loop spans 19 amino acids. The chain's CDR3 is CASSRRPGLAGGGKNIQYF. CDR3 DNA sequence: TGTGCCAGCAGCCGGAGACCGGGACTAGCGGGAGGGGGCAAAAACATTCAGTACTTC.

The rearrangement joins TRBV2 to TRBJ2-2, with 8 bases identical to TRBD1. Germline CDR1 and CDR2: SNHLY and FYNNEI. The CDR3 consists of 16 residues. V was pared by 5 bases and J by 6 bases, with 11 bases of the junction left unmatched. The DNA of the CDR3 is TGTGCCAGCAGTTGGGGGCAGGGGGCGATCGCCGGGGAGCTGTTTTTT. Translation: CASSWGQGAIAGELFF.

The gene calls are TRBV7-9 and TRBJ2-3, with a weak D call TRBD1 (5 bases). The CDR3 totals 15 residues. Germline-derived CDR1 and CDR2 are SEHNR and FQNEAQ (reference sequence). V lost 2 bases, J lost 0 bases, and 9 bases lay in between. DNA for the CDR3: TGTGCCAGCAGCTTATATCCAGGGAGCACAGATACGCAGTATTTT. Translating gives CASSLYPGSTDTQYF.

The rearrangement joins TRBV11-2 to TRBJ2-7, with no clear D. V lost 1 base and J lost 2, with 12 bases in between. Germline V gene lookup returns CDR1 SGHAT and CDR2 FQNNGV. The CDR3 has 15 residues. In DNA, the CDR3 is TGTGCCAGCAGCTTAGTTGCCGTCAGAGCCTACGAGCAGTACTTC. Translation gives CASSLVAVRAYEQYF.

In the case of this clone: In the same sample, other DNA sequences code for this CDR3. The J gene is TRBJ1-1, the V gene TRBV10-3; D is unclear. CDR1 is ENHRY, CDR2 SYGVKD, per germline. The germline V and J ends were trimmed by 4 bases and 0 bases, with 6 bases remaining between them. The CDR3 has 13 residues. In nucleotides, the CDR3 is TGTGCCATCAGTGGGCAGGTGAACACTGAAGCTTTCTTT. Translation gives CAISGQVNTEAFF.

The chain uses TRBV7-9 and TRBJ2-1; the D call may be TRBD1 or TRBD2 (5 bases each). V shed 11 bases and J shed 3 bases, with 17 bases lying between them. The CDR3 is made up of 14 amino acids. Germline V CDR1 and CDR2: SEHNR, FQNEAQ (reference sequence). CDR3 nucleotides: TGTGCCGCATCCGGGACCCCGAACTACAATGAGCAGTTCTTC. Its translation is CAASGTPNYNEQFF.

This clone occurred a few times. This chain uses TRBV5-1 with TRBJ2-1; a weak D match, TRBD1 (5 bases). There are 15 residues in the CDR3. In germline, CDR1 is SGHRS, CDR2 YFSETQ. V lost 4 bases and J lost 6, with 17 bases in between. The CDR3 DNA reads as TGCGCCAGCAGCGTCGGACAACTTGGCGGCAATGAGCAGTTCTTC. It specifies CASSVGQLGGNEQFF.

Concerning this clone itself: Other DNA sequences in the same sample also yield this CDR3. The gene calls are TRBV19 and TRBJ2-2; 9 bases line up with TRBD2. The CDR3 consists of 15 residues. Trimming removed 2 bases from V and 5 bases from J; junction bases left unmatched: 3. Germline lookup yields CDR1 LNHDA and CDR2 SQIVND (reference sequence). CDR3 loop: CASSISLAGTGELFF. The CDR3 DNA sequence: TGTGCCAGTAGTATATCCCTAGCGGGAACCGGGGAGCTGTTTTTT.

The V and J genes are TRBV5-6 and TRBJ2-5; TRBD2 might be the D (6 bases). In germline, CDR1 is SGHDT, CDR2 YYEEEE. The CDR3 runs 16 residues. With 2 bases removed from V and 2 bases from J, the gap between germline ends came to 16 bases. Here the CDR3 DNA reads TGTGCCAGCAGCTTTCTGAGCTTGGGGGGTCAAGAGACCCAGTACTTC. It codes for CASSFLSLGGQETQYF.

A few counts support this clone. The CDR3 nucleotides read TGTGCCAGTAGTGTCGGACAGAGAGATACGCAGTATTTT. It codes for CASSVGQRDTQYF. The gene calls are TRBV19 and TRBJ2-3; tentative D call: TRBD1 (6 bases). V was cut by 5 bases and J by 5 bases, with 11 bases left in between. Germline CDR1 reads LNHDA; CDR2 reads SQIVND (reference sequence). This CDR3 is built from 13 residues. Drawing the rest from reference TRBV19 and TRBJ2-3, the complete variable domain is DGGITQSPKYLFRKEGQNVTLSCEQNLNHDAMYWYRQDPGQGLRLIYYSQIVNDFQKGDIAEGYSVSREKKESFPLTVTSAQKNPTAFYLCASSVGQRDTQYFGPGTRLTVL.

The CDR3 sequence is CASSRSGYEQYF. The CDR3 DNA reads TGTGCCAGCAGTCGTAGCGGGTACGAGCAGTACTTC. The rearrangement uses TRBV6-5 and TRBJ2-7; the match to TRBD2 covers 7 bases. Trimming at V came to 5 bases and at J to 4 bases, leaving 2 bases not matched to a gene. Germline V gene data show CDR1 as MNHEY and CDR2 as SVGAGI. The CDR3 is 12 residues long.

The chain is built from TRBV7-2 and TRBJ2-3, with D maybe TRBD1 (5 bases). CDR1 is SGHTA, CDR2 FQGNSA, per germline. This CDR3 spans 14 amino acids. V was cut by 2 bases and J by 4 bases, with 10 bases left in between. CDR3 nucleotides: TGTGCCAGCAGCTTAATAAGGGGCTCAGATACGCAGTATTTT. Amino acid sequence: CASSLIRGSDTQYF.

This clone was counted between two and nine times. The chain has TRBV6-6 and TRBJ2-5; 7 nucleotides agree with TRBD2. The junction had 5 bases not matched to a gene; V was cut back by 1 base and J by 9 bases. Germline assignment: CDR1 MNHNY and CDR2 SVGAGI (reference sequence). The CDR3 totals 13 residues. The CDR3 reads CASSYYEGRAQYF. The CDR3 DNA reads TGTGCCAGCAGTTACTACGAGGGGAGGGCCCAGTACTTC.

The CDR3 is CASSFGGRGDTQYF. The CDR3 DNA sequence: TGTGCCAGCAGCTTTGGTGGTAGAGGGGATACGCAGTATTTT. J is TRBJ2-3 and V is TRBV7-9, with a weak D call TRBD2 (5 bases). Deletions cut 3 bases from V and 6 bases from J, with 13 bases between. CDR1 and CDR2 from the germline V gene are SEHNR and FQNEAQ (reference sequence). The CDR3 loop spans 14 amino acids.

The CDR3 DNA reads as TGTGCCAGCAGGCAGGCTAACTACGAGCAGTACTTC. It codes for CASRQANYEQYF. The chain combines TRBV14 with TRBJ2-5; D gene ambiguous. Matching the DNA end better, TRBJ2-7 makes the J call doubtful. Germline V gives CDR1 SGHDN, CDR2 FVKESK. The CDR3 runs 12 residues.

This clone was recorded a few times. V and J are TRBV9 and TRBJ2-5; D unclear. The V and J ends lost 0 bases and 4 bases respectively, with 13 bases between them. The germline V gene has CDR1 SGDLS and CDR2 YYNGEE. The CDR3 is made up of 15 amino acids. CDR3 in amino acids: CASSVDSGWAETQYF. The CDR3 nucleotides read TGTGCCAGCAGCGTAGATTCCGGGTGGGCAGAGACCCAGTACTTC.

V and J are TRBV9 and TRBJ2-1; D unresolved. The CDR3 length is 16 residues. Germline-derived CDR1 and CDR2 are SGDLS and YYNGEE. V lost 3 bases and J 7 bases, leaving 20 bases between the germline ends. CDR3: CASSAWIGRAMNEQFF. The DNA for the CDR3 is TGTGCCAGCAGCGCGTGGATCGGCCGGGCTATGAATGAGCAGTTCTTC. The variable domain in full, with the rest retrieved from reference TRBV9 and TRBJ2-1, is DSGVTQTPKHLITATGQRVTLRCSPRSGDLSVYWYQQSLDQGLQFLIQYYNGEERAKGNILERFSAQQFPDLHSELNLSSLELGDSALYFCASSAWIGRAMNEQFFGPGTRLTVL.

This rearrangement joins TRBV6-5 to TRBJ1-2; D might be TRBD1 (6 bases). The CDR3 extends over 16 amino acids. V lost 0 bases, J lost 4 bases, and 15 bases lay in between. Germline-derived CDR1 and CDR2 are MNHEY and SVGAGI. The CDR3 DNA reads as TGTGCCAGCAGTTACTCGGGGGGGCTAGGCCGCTATGGCTACACCTTC. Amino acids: CASSYSGGLGRYGYTF.

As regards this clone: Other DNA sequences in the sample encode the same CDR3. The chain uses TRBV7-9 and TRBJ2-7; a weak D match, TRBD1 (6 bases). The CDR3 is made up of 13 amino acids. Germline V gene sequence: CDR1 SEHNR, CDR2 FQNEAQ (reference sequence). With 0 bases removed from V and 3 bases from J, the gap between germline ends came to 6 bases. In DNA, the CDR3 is TGTGCCAGCAGCTTAGCGGACAGCTACGAGCAGTACTTC. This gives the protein CASSLADSYEQYF.